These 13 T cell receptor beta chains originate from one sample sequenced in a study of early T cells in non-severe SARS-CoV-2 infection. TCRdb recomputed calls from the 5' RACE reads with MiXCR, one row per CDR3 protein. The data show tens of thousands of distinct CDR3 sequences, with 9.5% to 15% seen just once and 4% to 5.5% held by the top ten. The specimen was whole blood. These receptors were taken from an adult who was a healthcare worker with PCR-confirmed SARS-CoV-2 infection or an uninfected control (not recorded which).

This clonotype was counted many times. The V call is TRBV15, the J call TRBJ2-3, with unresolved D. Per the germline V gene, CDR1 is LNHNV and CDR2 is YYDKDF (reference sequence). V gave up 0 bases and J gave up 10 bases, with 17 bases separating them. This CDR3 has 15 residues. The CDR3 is CATSRDRAAYEAQYF. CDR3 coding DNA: TGTGCCACCAGCAGAGATAGGGCAGCCTACGAAGCGCAGTATTTT.

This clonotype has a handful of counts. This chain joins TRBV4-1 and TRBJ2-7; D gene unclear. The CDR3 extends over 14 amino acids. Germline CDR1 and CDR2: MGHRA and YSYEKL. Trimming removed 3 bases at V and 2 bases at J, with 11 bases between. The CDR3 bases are TGCGCCAGCAGCCAGACCTCTGGGGCCTACGAGCAGTACTTC. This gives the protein CASSQTSGAYEQYF.

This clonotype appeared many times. CDR3 DNA sequence: TGCGCCAGCAGTGTCCGGGACGTAGATGGCTACACCTTC. Translating it yields CASSVRDVDGYTF. The chain recombines TRBV10-2 with TRBJ1-2; a possible D gene is TRBD1 (5 bases). The CDR3 covers 13 residues. The germline V gene has CDR1 WSHSY and CDR2 SAAADI. V was cut by 4 bases and J by 6 bases, with 12 bases left in between.

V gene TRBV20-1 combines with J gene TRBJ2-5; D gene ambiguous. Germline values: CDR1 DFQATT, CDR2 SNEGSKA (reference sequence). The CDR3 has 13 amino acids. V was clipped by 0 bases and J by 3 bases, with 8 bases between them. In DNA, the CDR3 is TGCAGTGCTAGAGAGTACAGAGAAGAGACCCAGTACTTC. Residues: CSAREYREETQYF.

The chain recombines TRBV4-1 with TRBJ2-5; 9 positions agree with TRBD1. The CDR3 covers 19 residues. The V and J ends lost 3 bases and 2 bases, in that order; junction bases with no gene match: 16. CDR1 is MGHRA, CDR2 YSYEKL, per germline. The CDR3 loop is CASSQGERSTGGRQETQYF. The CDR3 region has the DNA TGCGCCAGCAGCCAGGGGGAACGGTCGACAGGGGGGAGACAAGAGACCCAGTACTTC.

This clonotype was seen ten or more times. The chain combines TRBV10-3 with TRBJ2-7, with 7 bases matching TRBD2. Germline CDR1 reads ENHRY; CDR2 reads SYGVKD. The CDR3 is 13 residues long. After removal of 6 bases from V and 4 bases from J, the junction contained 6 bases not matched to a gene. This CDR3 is CAISGGGPYEQYF. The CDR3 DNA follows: TGTGCCATCAGCGGGGGAGGGCCGTACGAGCAGTACTTC.

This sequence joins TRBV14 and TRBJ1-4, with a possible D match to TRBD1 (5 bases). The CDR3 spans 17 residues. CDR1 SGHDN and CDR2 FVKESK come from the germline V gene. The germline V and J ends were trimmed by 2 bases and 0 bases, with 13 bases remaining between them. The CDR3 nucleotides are TGTGCCAGCAGCCAATTATCAGGGTTGTCAACTAATGAAAAACTGTTTTTT. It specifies CASSQLSGLSTNEKLFF.

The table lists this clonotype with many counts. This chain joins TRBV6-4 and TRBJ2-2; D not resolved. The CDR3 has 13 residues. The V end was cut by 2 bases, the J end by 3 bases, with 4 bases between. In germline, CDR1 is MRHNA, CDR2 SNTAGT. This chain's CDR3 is CASSDRDTGELFF. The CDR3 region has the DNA TGTGCCAGCAGTGACAGGGACACCGGGGAGCTGTTTTTT.

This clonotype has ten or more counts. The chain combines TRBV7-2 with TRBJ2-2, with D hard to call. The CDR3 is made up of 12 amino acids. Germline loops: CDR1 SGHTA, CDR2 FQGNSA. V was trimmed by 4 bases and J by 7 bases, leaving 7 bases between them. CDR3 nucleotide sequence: TGTGCCAGCAGCTCATACGGCGGGGAGCTGTTTTTT. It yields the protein CASSSYGGELFF.

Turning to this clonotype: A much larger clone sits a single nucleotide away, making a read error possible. CDR3 sequence: CASSLDQGVGELLF. The CDR3 nucleotides read TGTGCCAGCAGCTTAGACCAGGGGGTCGGGGAGCTGTTATTT. The chain couples TRBV7-8 to TRBJ2-2, with 7 bases lining up with TRBD1. Germline V gene lookup returns CDR1 SGHVS and CDR2 FQNEAQ. The CDR3 loop spans 14 amino acids.

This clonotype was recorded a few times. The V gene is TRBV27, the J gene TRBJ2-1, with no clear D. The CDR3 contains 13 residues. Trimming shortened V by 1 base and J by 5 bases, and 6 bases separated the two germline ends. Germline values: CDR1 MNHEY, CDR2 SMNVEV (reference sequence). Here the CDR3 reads CASSLLSDNEQFF. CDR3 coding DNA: TGTGCCAGCAGTTTATTATCTGACAATGAGCAGTTCTTC.

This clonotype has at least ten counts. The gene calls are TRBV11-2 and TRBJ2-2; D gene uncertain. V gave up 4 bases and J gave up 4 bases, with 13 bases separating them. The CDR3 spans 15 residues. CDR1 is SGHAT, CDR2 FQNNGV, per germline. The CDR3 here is CASSSGVDFTGELFF. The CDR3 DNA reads TGTGCCAGCAGCTCCGGAGTAGACTTCACCGGGGAGCTGTTTTTT.

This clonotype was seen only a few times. The CDR3 DNA reads as TGTGCCAGCAGCTTAAGACAATATAGCAATCAGCCCCAGCATTTT. Its translation is CASSLRQYSNQPQHF. This chain joins TRBV11-3 and TRBJ1-5, with D unclear. Trimming pared 2 bases from V and 0 bases from J, leaving 8 bases between. The length of the CDR3 is 15 residues. Germline V gene sequence: CDR1 SGHNT, CDR2 YENEEA.